Listed here are 2 T cell receptor beta chains from one sample, sequenced in a study of Graves' ophthalmopathy and Graves' hyperthyroidism. RNA transcripts yielded amplified TCR beta CDR3 regions. RT-PCR was first run with HTBI primers, then multiplex PCR in a second round. TCRdb reanalysed the multiplex PCR reads using MiXCR and keeps one entry per CDR3 protein. The data contain just over 400,000 distinct CDR3 sequences, roughly 20% of them singletons. Sequenced sample: peripheral blood. Receptors originate from a young woman with stable Graves' hyperthyroidism.

This clonotype showed up many times. The rearrangement uses TRBV2 and TRBJ1-2; no firm D call. V dropped 5 bases and J dropped 8 bases, with 12 bases sitting between them. The germline CDR1 and CDR2 sequences are SNHLY and FYNNEI. This CDR3 contains 12 residues. Here the CDR3 reads CASSPSGNGYTF. The DNA for the CDR3 is TGTGCCAGCAGTCCGTCGGGGAACGGCTACACCTTC.

This clonotype was detected many times. This sequence joins TRBV24-1 and TRBJ2-5; no clear D. V lost 4 bases, J lost 0 bases, and 2 bases lay in between. The CDR3 extends over 12 amino acids. CDR1 KGHDR and CDR2 SFDVKD come from the germline V gene. The CDR3 here is CATSDYQETQYF. The CDR3 DNA sequence: TGTGCCACCAGTGACTACCAAGAGACCCAGTACTTC.